This is a list of T cell receptor beta chains from one sample in a study of a mutant IDH1 vaccine in newly diagnosed glioma. No cognate antigen is known for these TCRs. Produced via immunoSEQ multiplex PCR; TCRdb's table is partial and in-frame only. The sample carries fewer than 85,000 clones, about 81% recorded once. The sample in question was PBMCs, obtained from a glioma patient whose treatment included an IDH1 peptide vaccine. The source is a man between 40 and 49 years old with glioma. CDR3s include the opening cysteine and the closing phenylalanine or tryptophan. Each record gives: V gene, clone size, J gene, D gene, CDR3 protein, CDR3 DNA. The D gene is left open where the match is weak. The size field is filled for only some rows; it gives once, few, many or a size class.

>TRBV19|.|TRBJ2-7|.
CASKSRSNSYEQYF
TGTGCCAGTAAGTCCAGGTCTAACTCCTACGAGCAGTACTTC
>TRBV4-3|.|TRBJ1-6|TRBD1
CASSLRTGGLSPLHF
TGCGCCAGCAGCCTACGGACAGGGGGTTTGTCACCCCTCCACTTT
>TRBV29-1|once|TRBJ2-1|TRBD2
CSARLAGTNEQFF
TGCAGCGCCCGACTAGCGGGAACGAATGAGCAGTTCTTC
>TRBV28|.|TRBJ2-1|TRBD2
CASLAGVNNEQFF
TGTGCCTCCCTAGCGGGAGTTAACAATGAGCAGTTCTTC
>TRBV11-2|.|TRBJ2-1|TRBD2
CASTRLAGGTEQFF
TGTGCCAGCACCCGACTAGCGGGAGGGACCGAGCAGTTCTTC
>TRBV6-5|.|TRBJ1-1|.
CASSYSLSGTEAFF
TGTGCCAGCAGCTACTCCCTCTCGGGAACTGAAGCTTTCTTT
>TRBV5-4|.|TRBJ2-6|.
CASSLEGTGANVLTF
TGTGCCAGCAGCTTGGAGGGCACTGGGGCCAACGTCCTGACTTTC
>TRBV28|few|TRBJ1-1|.
CASSLMLPGRARMNTEAFF
TGTGCCAGCAGTTTAATGCTTCCGGGGAGGGCGAGGATGAACACTGAAGCTTTCTTT
>TRBV27|.|TRBJ2-7|.
CASSPDSSYEQYF
TGTGCCAGCAGCCCCGATAGCTCCTACGAGCAGTACTTC
>TRBV4-2|once|TRBJ2-7|.
CASSQVPGLGEQYF
TGTGCCAGCAGCCAAGTCCCCGGCTTGGGCGAGCAGTACTTC
>TRBV5-4|.|TRBJ2-7|.
CASSLGEPPIYEQYF
TGTGCCAGCAGCTTGGGTGAACCGCCGATCTACGAGCAGTACTTC
>TRBV7-2|.|TRBJ2-7|TRBD1
CASSLFGQGRYVEQYF
TGTGCCAGCAGCTTGTTCGGACAGGGGCGTTATGTCGAGCAGTACTTC
>TRBV7-9|once|TRBJ2-7|TRBD1
CASSLTGDSYEQYF
TGTGCCAGCAGCTTGACAGGGGACTCCTACGAGCAGTACTTC
>TRBV19|.|TRBJ1-1|.
CASTPRRGRDTEAFF
TGTGCCAGTACTCCTCGGAGGGGCAGGGACACTGAAGCTTTCTTT
>TRBV5-6|.|TRBJ2-7|.
CASSKGRYPTYEQYF
TGTGCCAGCAGCAAGGGGCGATATCCCACCTACGAGCAGTACTTC
>TRBV5-4|.|TRBJ2-7|TRBD1
CASSTQRQGNYEQYF
TGTGCCAGCAGCACCCAAAGACAGGGGAACTACGAGCAGTACTTC
>TRBV4-3|.|TRBJ2-7|.
CASSQESRGRFEQYF
TGCGCCAGCAGCCAAGAAAGCAGGGGGAGGTTCGAGCAGTACTTC
>TRBV5-4|.|TRBJ1-4|TRBD1
CASSLGPGTGWEKLFF
TGTGCCAGCAGCTTGGGGCCCGGGACAGGGTGGGAAAAACTGTTTTTT
>TRBV9|.|TRBJ2-2|TRBD1
CASSPSTGGSPGELFF
TGTGCCAGCAGCCCATCCACAGGGGGGTCCCCCGGGGAGCTGTTTTTT
>TRBV29-1|.|TRBJ1-2|.
CSVERTGRYGYTF
TGCAGCGTTGAAAGAACAGGGCGGTATGGCTACACCTTC
>TRBV2|few|TRBJ2-7|TRBD1
CASRSGTGYEQYF
TGTGCCAGCAGGTCCGGGACAGGCTACGAGCAGTACTTC
>TRBV7-9|.|TRBJ2-7|.
CASSLRAVSYEQYF
TGTGCCAGCAGCTTGAGGGCGGTTTCCTACGAGCAGTACTTC
>TRBV19|.|TRBJ2-1|TRBD1
CASSKSGQVGDEQFF
TGTGCCAGTAGTAAATCGGGACAGGTGGGCGATGAGCAGTTCTTC
>TRBV29-1|few|TRBJ2-1|.
CSVALLYNEQFF
TGCAGCGTTGCACTTCTATACAATGAGCAGTTCTTC
>TRBV28|once|TRBJ1-2|.
CASSLQLGDYTF
TGTGCCAGCAGTTTACAGCTCGGCGACTACACCTTC
>TRBV29-1|once|TRBJ2-7|TRBD1
CSGMTGTYEQYF
TGCAGCGGAATGACAGGGACCTACGAGCAGTACTTC
>TRBV19|.|TRBJ2-6|.
CASSIRISGANVLTF
TGTGCCAGTAGTATTCGGATATCTGGGGCCAACGTCCTGACTTTC
>TRBV9|.|TRBJ2-3|TRBD2
CASSVGLAGVGDTQYF
TGTGCCAGCAGCGTAGGTCTAGCGGGAGTCGGGGATACGCAGTATTTT
>TRBV9|few|TRBJ1-5|.
CASSVDPVQPQHF
TGTGCCAGCAGCGTAGATCCGGTTCAGCCCCAGCATTTT
>TRBV12-5|.|TRBJ1-5|.
CASGLISRGIQPQHF
TGTGCTAGTGGTTTGATTTCGAGGGGAATTCAGCCCCAGCATTTT